One sample yielded the 27 T cell receptor beta chains listed below, sequenced in a study of blood T cells in healthy people across ages. For the second PCR, which ran for roughly 7 to 11 cycles, a sample-barcoded 5' primer and a J-beta primer mix were used. TCRdb re-analysed the 5' RACE reads in MiXCR, keeping a single row per CDR3 protein. The repertoire holds just under 900,000 distinct CDR3 sequences, with 25% to 35% as singletons. What was sequenced was blood. These receptors all stem from a woman of 80 years or more in good health.

This clonotype has a handful of counts. J is TRBJ1-5 and V is TRBV3-1; maybe TRBD1 (6 bases). V was clipped by 4 bases and J by 6 bases, with 13 bases between them. The length of the CDR3 is 14 residues. Germline assignment: CDR1 LGHDT and CDR2 YNNKEL (reference sequence). The CDR3 DNA reads TGTGCCAGCAGCCCATCTGGGGGCTCTCAGCCCCAGCATTTT. It yields the protein CASSPSGGSQPQHF. Based on the CDR3 plus reference TRBV3-1 and TRBJ1-5, the full variable domain is DTAVSQTPKYLVTQMGNDKSIKCEQNLGHDTMYWYKQDSKKFLKIMFSYNNKELIINETVPNRFSPKSPDKAHLNLHINSLELGDSAVYFCASSPSGGSQPQHFGDGTRLSIL.

This clonotype was picked up one time. The chain recombines TRBV20-1 with TRBJ2-5, with 11 bases that match TRBD2. Germline CDR1 DFQATT, CDR2 SNEGSKA (reference sequence). This CDR3 is built from 16 residues. Trimming took 3 bases from V and 4 from J; bases not matched to a gene: 10. The CDR3 loop reads CSARNLAGGVVETQYF. The CDR3 bases are TGCAGTGCTAGGAATCTAGCGGGGGGCGTAGTAGAGACCCAGTACTTC.

This clonotype showed up just a few times. V usage is TRBV2 and J usage is TRBJ1-2; D ambiguous. The CDR3 has 11 residues. V dropped 5 bases and J dropped 8 bases, with 9 bases sitting between them. Germline V gene sequence: CDR1 SNHLY, CDR2 FYNNEI. CDR3 protein: CASSIVSGYTF. The CDR3 region has the DNA TGTGCCAGCAGTATCGTTTCCGGCTACACCTTC. Filled out from reference TRBV2 and TRBJ1-2, the complete variable domain reads EPEVTQTPSHQVTQMGQEVILRCVPISNHLYFYWYRQILGQKVEFLVSFYNNEISEKSEIFDDQFSVERPDGSNFTLKIRSTKLEDSAMYFCASSIVSGYTFGSGTRLTVV.

The chain combines TRBV20-1 with TRBJ2-1; 7 bases are shared with TRBD1. This CDR3 has 13 amino acids. CDR1 DFQATT and CDR2 SNEGSKA come from the germline V gene (reference sequence). With 6 bases clipped from V and 9 bases from J, the junction kept 11 bases outside the gene matches. The CDR3 region has the DNA TGCAGTGCGAGAACCGGATCAGGGGGTGAGCAGTTCTTC. The encoded protein is CSARTGSGGEQFF.

This clonotype was found many times. V usage is TRBV2 and J usage is TRBJ2-3, with no clear D. The CDR3 contains 14 residues. CDR1 and CDR2 (germline): SNHLY, FYNNEI. Trimming removed 4 bases at V and 3 bases at J, with 11 bases between. This CDR3 reads CASSGRPRTDTQYF. The CDR3 DNA reads TGTGCCAGCAGTGGAAGGCCTAGAACAGATACGCAGTATTTT.

This clonotype was observed at least ten times. This chain connects TRBV5-6 to TRBJ2-5; 8 positions match TRBD1. Germline CDR1 is SGHDT and CDR2 is YYEEEE. After removal of 2 bases from V and 4 bases from J, the junction contained 16 bases not matched to a gene. The length of the CDR3 is 18 residues. The CDR3 DNA is TGTGCCAGCAGCTTCGGGGCGACAGGGGCGATTAGGGGAGAGACCCAGTACTTC. This translates into CASSFGATGAIRGETQYF.

CDR3 in amino acids: CASNSGGFYNEQFF. The CDR3 nucleotides are TGTGCCAGCAATAGCGGGGGGTTCTACAATGAGCAGTTCTTC. The V call is TRBV7-3, the J call TRBJ2-1, with TRBD2 matching 10 bases. From germline, CDR1 is SGHTA and CDR2 FQGTGA. V lost 7 bases to trimming and J lost 3 bases; unmatched junction nucleotides: 3. The CDR3 has 14 residues.

Notes on this clonotype: A much more abundant neighbour one base away suggests this may be a read error. The V and J genes are TRBV29-1 and TRBJ2-5, with 12 bases fitting TRBD2. There are 13 residues in the CDR3. With V trimmed by 2 bases and J by 11 bases, 6 bases remained unmatched. Germline CDR1 is SQVTM and CDR2 is ANQGSEA. CDR3 DNA sequence: TGCAGCGTTGAAACTAGCGGGGGGCGGGGGCAGTACTTC. Protein product: CSVETSGGRGQYF.

The rearrangement uses TRBV4-3 and TRBJ2-1; unclear D gene. CDR1 LGHNA and CDR2 YSLEER come from the germline V gene. Trimming cost V 0 bases and J 9 bases, with 12 bases left between them. This CDR3 contains 14 residues. This chain's CDR3 is CASSQDDHIGEQFF. The CDR3 region has the DNA TGCGCCAGCAGCCAAGATGACCACATCGGTGAGCAGTTCTTC.

This clonotype was counted between two and nine times. This chain links TRBV6-5 with TRBJ1-1, with D possibly being TRBD1 (5 bases). Germline V gene lookup returns CDR1 MNHEY and CDR2 SVGAGI. The CDR3 runs to 15 residues. V was pared by 2 bases and J by 6 bases, with 16 bases between. CDR3 DNA sequence: TGTGCCAGCAGTTACGGGACCCAATCTTTCGCTGAAGCTTTCTTT. Amino acid sequence: CASSYGTQSFAEAFF.

This chain joins TRBV5-1 and TRBJ2-3; 11 bases line up with TRBD2. The ends lost 0 bases at V and 4 bases at J; junction bases unmatched: 4. The CDR3 totals 16 residues. The germline V gene has CDR1 SGHRS and CDR2 YFSETQ. The CDR3 DNA reads as TGCGCCAGCAGCTTGGTGCTAGCGGGAGGCTCAGATACGCAGTATTTT. It is translated as CASSLVLAGGSDTQYF.

This clonotype was observed many times. CDR3 protein: CAWSAYQPEAFF. CDR3 sequence (DNA): TGTGCCTGGAGTGCTTACCAACCTGAAGCTTTCTTT. The V and J genes are TRBV30 and TRBJ1-1; D is ambiguous. V was clipped by 1 base and J by 6 bases, with 9 bases between them. CDR3 length: 12 amino acids. Germline values: CDR1 GTSNPN, CDR2 SVGIG (reference sequence). The full variable domain, its missing parts supplied by reference TRBV30 and TRBJ1-1, is SQTIHQWPATLVQPVGSPLSLECTVEGTSNPNLYWYRQAAGRGLQLLFYSVGIGQISSEVPQNLSASRPQDRQFILSSKKLLLSDSGFYLCAWSAYQPEAFFGQGTRLTVV.

In its sample, this clonotype was seen many times. The chain combines TRBV12-3 or TRBV12-4 with TRBJ2-1; D gene uncertain. CDR3 length equals 11 residues. V lost 7 bases and J 9 bases, leaving 10 bases between the germline ends. CDR3 sequence: CASTRVGEQFF. The CDR3 nucleotides read TGTGCCAGCACCCGTGTGGGTGAGCAGTTCTTC.

Only a few counts were recorded for this clonotype. V and J are TRBV7-9 and TRBJ1-4, with D possibly matching TRBD1 (6 bases). The CDR3 is made up of 16 amino acids. CDR1 is SEHNR, CDR2 FQNEAQ, per germline (reference sequence). Trimming took 1 base from V and 11 from J, leaving 20 bases between them. The CDR3 loop is CASSLGRGATGLKLFF. DNA for the CDR3: TGTGCCAGCAGCTTAGGGAGGGGGGCCACCGGTCTGAAACTGTTTTTT.

The V and J genes are TRBV2 and TRBJ1-2; D uncertain. The CDR3 runs to 15 residues. Trimming left V 0 bases short and J 8 bases short, with 16 bases between. The germline CDR1 and CDR2 sequences are SNHLY and FYNNEI. CDR3 nucleotide sequence: TGTGCCAGCAGTGAAGCTCGTGGAGAACTATGGGGCTACACCTTC. This encodes CASSEARGELWGYTF. Together with reference TRBV2 and TRBJ1-2, the CDR3 gives the full variable domain: EPEVTQTPSHQVTQMGQEVILRCVPISNHLYFYWYRQILGQKVEFLVSFYNNEISEKSEIFDDQFSVERPDGSNFTLKIRSTKLEDSAMYFCASSEARGELWGYTFGSGTRLTVV.

This clonotype was recorded only once. V usage is TRBV2 and J usage is TRBJ2-5; TRBD2 aligns across 7 bases. This CDR3 region has 14 residues. J lost 2 bases, V lost 7 bases, and 7 bases had no gene match. Germline V gene lookup returns CDR1 SNHLY and CDR2 FYNNEI. The CDR3 DNA reads TGTGCCAGCAAAAAGGGGACTACACAAGAGACCCAGTACTTC. Its protein product is CASKKGTTQETQYF.

The sample holds many counts of this clonotype. The V gene is TRBV6-2 or TRBV6-3, the J gene TRBJ2-7; 14 bases align to TRBD2. V dropped 5 bases and J dropped 4; count of bases not matched to a gene: 4. This CDR3 has 15 amino acids. Germline loops: CDR1 MNHEY, CDR2 SVGEGT. The CDR3 spells CASSRTSGGNYEQYF. The CDR3 region has the DNA TGTGCCAGCAGTCGGACTAGCGGGGGGAATTACGAGCAGTACTTC.

This clonotype was observed at least ten times. The chain has TRBV11-1 and TRBJ1-2; D is possibly TRBD1 (6 bases). From germline, CDR1 is SGHAT and CDR2 FQDESV (reference sequence). The CDR3 has 12 amino acids. V dropped 6 bases and J dropped 7 bases, with 12 bases sitting between them. The CDR3 spells CASSFNRAGYTF. Written as DNA, the CDR3 is TGTGCCAGCAGTTTCAACAGGGCTGGCTACACCTTC. The whole variable domain, remainder taken from reference TRBV11-1 and TRBJ1-2, is EAEVAQSPRYKITEKSQAVAFWCDPISGHATLYWYRQILGQGPELLVQFQDESVVDDSQLPKDRFSAERLKGVDSTLKIQPAELGDSAMYLCASSFNRAGYTFGSGTRLTVV.

This clonotype was counted only a few times. The gene calls are TRBV6-1 and TRBJ1-2, with a possible D match to TRBD1 (5 bases). CDR3 length: 13 residues. V was cut by 6 bases and J by 4 bases, with 12 bases left in between. CDR1 and CDR2 from the germline V gene are MNHNS and SASEGT. CDR3 DNA: TGTGCCAGCAGGGCCCAGGGACCCTATGGCTACACCTTC. Residues: CASRAQGPYGYTF.

The chain employs TRBV12-3 or TRBV12-4 and TRBJ1-6, with 7 bases identical to TRBD1. This CDR3 is 15 amino acids long. J gave up 10 bases and V 4 bases, and 10 bases lay outside the gene matches. The CDR3 is CASSSRQGLGSPLHF. The CDR3 DNA sequence: TGTGCCAGCAGTTCTAGACAGGGTCTCGGCTCACCCCTCCACTTT.

The CDR3 region has the DNA TGTGCCAGCAGTTTAAGTCTTGCCACGATGGAAGAGACCCAGTACTTC. It specifies CASSLSLATMEETQYF. This chain connects TRBV12-3 or TRBV12-4 to TRBJ2-5; D is uncertain. Trimming shortened V by 2 bases and J by 3 bases, and 16 bases separated the two germline ends. The CDR3 spans 16 residues.

The sample holds many counts of this clonotype. V and J are TRBV20-1 and TRBJ2-3; 11 nucleotides line up with TRBD1. The V segment lost 6 bases and the J segment 0 bases; nucleotides outside the gene matches: 5. The germline V gene has CDR1 DFQATT and CDR2 SNEGSKA (reference sequence). CDR3 size: 15 residues. CDR3 sequence: CSATGTGGSTDTQYF. The DNA of the CDR3 is TGCAGTGCAACCGGGACAGGGGGTAGCACAGATACGCAGTATTTT.

V and J are TRBV25-1 and TRBJ1-2; D perhaps matches TRBD1 (5 bases). Germline V CDR1 and CDR2: MGHDK, SYGVNS. This CDR3 has 15 residues. The germline V and J ends were trimmed by 3 bases and 6 bases, with 17 bases remaining between them. This CDR3 reads CASSEGTAWQDGYTF. In DNA form, the CDR3 reads TGTGCCAGCAGTGAGGGGACCGCCTGGCAGGATGGCTACACCTTC.

With regard to this clonotype: A clone one base away is much larger, so this may be a read error. No conserved phenylalanine or tryptophan ends this CDR3, so it is likely a read error. The J gene is TRBJ2-1, the V gene TRBV24-1, with D perhaps given as TRBD1 or TRBD2 (6 bases each). The V end lost 9 bases, the J end lost 3 bases, and 14 bases lay between the germline ends. There are 14 residues in the CDR3. Looked up from germline, CDR1 is KGHDR and CDR2 is SFDVKD. In DNA, the CDR3 is TGTGCCACCTCACGGAAGGGGGGCTACAATGAGCAGTTCCTC. Its protein is CATSRKGGYNEQFL.

The table lists this clonotype with a few counts. The chain combines TRBV2 with TRBJ1-2; 10 positions match TRBD1. Germline V CDR1 and CDR2: SNHLY, FYNNEI. This CDR3 is 14 amino acids long. V trimming: 5 bases; J trimming: 7 bases; junction bases outside the gene matches: 7. CDR3 in DNA: TGTGCCAGCAGTACTACGACAGGGGGCTTTGGCTACACCTTC. Translation: CASSTTTGGFGYTF.

In this sample, this clonotype turned up many times. An end of the junction differs from the germline gene, which may be a read error. V usage is TRBV2 and J usage is TRBJ2-7; D is undetermined. The CDR3 spans 11 residues. The germline V gene encodes CDR1 SNHLY and CDR2 FYNNEI. The CDR3 coding sequence is TGTGCCGGCAGGACCGGTTACGAGCAGTACTTC. Translating it yields CAGRTGYEQYF.

This clonotype was counted many times. V and J are TRBV6-2 or TRBV6-3 and TRBJ2-5, with 14 bases matching TRBD2. The CDR3 contains 19 residues. Germline V gene data show CDR1 as MNHEY and CDR2 as SVGEGT. J was trimmed by 4 bases and V by 4 bases; bases with no gene match: 14. CDR3 nucleotides: TGTGCCAGCAGTTCAAGACTAGCGGGGGGGCTAGATTTTCGAGAGACCCAGTACTTC. Translation gives CASSSRLAGGLDFRETQYF.